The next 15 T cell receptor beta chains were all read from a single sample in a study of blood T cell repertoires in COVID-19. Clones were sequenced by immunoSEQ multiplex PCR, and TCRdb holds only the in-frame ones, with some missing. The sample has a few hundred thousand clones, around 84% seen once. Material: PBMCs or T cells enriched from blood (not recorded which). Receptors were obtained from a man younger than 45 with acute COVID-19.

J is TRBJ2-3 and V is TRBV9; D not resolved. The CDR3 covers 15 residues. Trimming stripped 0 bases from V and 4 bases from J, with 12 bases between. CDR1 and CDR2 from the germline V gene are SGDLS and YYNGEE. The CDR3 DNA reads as TGTGCCAGCAGCGTAGGGAGTAGGCGCTCAGATACGCAGTATTTT. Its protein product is CASSVGSRRSDTQYF.

CDR3: CASSPKRAGELFF. For the CDR3, the DNA is TGTGCCAGCAGCCCAAAACGGGCCGGGGAGCTGTTTTTT. V gene TRBV11-3 combines with J gene TRBJ2-2; unclear D gene. Germline values: CDR1 SGHNT, CDR2 YENEEA. V lost 5 bases to trimming and J lost 6 bases, with 10 bases between them. CDR3 length: 13 residues.

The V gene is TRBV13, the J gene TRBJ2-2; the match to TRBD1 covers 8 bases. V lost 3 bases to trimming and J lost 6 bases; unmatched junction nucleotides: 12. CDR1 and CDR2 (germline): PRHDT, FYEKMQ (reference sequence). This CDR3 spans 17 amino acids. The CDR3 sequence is CASSFIQTGAVPGELFF. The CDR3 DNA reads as TGTGCCAGCAGCTTTATCCAGACAGGGGCTGTTCCCGGGGAGCTGTTTTTT.

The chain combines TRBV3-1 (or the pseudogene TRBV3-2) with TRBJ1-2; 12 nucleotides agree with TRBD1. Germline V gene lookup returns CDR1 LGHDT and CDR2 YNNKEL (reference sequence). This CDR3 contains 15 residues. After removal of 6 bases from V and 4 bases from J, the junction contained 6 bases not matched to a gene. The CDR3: CASSPGTGGLYGYTF. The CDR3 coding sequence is TGTGCCAGCAGTCCCGGGACAGGGGGCCTCTATGGCTACACCTTC.

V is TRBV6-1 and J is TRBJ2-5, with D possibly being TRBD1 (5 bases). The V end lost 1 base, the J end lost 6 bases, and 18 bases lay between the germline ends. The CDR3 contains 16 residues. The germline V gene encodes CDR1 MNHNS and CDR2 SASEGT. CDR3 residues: CASSEEFSGAWQTQYF. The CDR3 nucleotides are TGTGCCAGCAGTGAAGAATTCTCTGGGGCGTGGCAGACCCAGTACTTC.

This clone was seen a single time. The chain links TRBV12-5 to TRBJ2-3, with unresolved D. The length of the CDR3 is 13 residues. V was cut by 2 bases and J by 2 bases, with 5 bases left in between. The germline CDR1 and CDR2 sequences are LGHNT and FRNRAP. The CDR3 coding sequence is TGTGCTAGTGGTTTGACATACACAGATACGCAGTATTTT. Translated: CASGLTYTDTQYF. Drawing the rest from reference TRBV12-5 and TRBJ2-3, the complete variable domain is DARVTQTPRHKVTEMGQEVTMRCQPILGHNTVFWYRQTMMQGLELLAYFRNRAPLDDSGMPKDRFSAEMPDATLATLKIQPSEPRDSAVYFCASGLTYTDTQYFGPGTRLTVL.

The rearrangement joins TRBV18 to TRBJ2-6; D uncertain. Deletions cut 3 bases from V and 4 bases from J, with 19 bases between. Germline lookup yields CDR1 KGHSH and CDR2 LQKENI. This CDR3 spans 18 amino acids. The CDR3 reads CASSPTPPNMAGANVLTF. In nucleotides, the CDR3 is TGTGCCAGCTCACCGACTCCCCCAAACATGGCCGGGGCCAACGTCCTGACTTTC.

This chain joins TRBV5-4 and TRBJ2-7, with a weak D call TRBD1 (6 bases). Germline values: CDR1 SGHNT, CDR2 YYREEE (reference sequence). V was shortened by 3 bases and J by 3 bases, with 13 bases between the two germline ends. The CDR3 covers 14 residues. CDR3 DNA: TGTGCCAGCAGCTCGGAACAGGGAAACTACGAGCAGTACGTC. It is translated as CASSSEQGNYEQYV.

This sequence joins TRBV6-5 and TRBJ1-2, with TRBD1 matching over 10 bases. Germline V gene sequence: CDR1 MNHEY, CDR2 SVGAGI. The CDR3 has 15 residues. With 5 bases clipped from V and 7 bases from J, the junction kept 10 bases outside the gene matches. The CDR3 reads CASSKTGGTVAGYTF. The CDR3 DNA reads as TGTGCCAGCAGTAAGACAGGGGGCACGGTGGCTGGCTACACCTTC.

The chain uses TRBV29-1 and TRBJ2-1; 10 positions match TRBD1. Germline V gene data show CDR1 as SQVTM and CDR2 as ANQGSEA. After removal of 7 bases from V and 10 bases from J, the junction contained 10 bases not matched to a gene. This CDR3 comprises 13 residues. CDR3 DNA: TGCAGCGGGGAAGAGGGGACAGGGGAGGAGCAGTTCTTC. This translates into CSGEEGTGEEQFF.

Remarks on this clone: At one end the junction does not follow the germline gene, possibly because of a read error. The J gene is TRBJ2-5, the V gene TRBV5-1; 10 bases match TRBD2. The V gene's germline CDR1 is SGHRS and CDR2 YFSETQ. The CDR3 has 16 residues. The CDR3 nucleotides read TGTGCCAGCAGGTCTAGCGGGAGTTGGGGTGTAGAGACCCAGTACTTC. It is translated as CASRSSGSWGVETQYF.

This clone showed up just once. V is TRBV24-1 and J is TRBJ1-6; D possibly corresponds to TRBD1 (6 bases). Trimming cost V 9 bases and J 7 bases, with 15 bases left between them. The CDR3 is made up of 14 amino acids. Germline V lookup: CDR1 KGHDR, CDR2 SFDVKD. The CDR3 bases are TGTGCCACCCAGAGTACAGGGCAGAATTCACCCCTCCACTTT. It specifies CATQSTGQNSPLHF.

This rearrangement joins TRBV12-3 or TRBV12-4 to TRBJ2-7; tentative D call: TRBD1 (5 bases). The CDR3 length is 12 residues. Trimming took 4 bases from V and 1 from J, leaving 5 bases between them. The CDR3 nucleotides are TGTGCCAGCAGTTCAGGGTCCTACGAGCAGTACGTC. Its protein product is CASSSGSYEQYV.

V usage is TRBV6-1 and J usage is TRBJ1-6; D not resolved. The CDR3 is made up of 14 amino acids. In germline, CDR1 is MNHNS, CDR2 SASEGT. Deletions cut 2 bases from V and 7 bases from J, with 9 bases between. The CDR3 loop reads CASSELERNSPLHF. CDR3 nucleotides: TGTGCCAGCAGTGAACTGGAGAGGAATTCACCCCTCCACTTT.

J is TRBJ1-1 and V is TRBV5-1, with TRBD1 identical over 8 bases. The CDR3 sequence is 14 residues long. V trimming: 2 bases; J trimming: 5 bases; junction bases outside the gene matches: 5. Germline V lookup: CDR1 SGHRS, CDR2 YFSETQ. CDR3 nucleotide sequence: TGCGCCAGCAGCTTTACCGGACAGGGAACTGAAGCTTTCTTT. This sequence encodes CASSFTGQGTEAFF.